Below are 10 T cell receptor beta chains sequenced from a single sample in a study of vaccination and CD4 T cells after COVID-19. As for treatment: approximately 9-day PBMC culture with coronavirus spike peptide pools or control peptides (ViraFEST assay). These receptors' antigens are unknown. Cultured CD4+ T-cell DNA underwent Oncomine TCR Beta short-read sequencing. TCRdb reanalysed the PCR reads using MiXCR and keeps one entry per CDR3 protein. The data contain under 5,000 distinct CDR3 sequences, 15% to 20% of them seen just once; the ten biggest clones take up 11% to 15%. The specimen sequenced was CD4+ T cells from blood, cultured in vitro. The receptor source for this set is a human donor who had recovered from COVID-19.

This clonotype was observed once. A much larger clone is a single base away; this may be a read error. This rearrangement joins TRBV7-8 to TRBJ2-1; D gene ambiguous. V was pared by 5 bases and J by 9 bases, with 14 bases between. From germline, CDR1 is SGHVS and CDR2 FQNEAQ. This CDR3 has 13 amino acids. Here the CDR3 reads CASSLPLLSEQFF. The CDR3 DNA is TGTGCCAGCAGCCTCCCTCTTCTCTCTGAGCAGTTCTTC.

By sample share, this clonotype is large (0.1 to 1%). The chain couples TRBV12-5 to TRBJ2-5, with 8 bases identical to TRBD1. J was trimmed by 3 bases and V by 6 bases; bases with no gene match: 6. This CDR3 region has 14 residues. Germline V gives CDR1 LGHNT, CDR2 FRNRAP. The CDR3 spells CASGPPTGEETQYF. DNA for the CDR3: TGTGCTAGTGGACCTCCGACAGGGGAAGAGACCCAGTACTTC.

This clonotype was seen only a few times. The chain employs TRBV20-1 and TRBJ1-1, with 8 nucleotides matching TRBD1. The germline gives CDR1 DFQATT, CDR2 SNEGSKA (reference sequence). This CDR3 comprises 13 residues. V lost 2 bases, J lost 5 bases, and 4 bases stayed unmatched. CDR3 amino acids: CSARYRGYTEAFF. The CDR3 DNA follows: TGCAGTGCTAGATACAGGGGGTATACTGAAGCTTTCTTT.

J is TRBJ2-5 and V is TRBV29-1; tentatively, D is TRBD1 (6 bases). In germline, CDR1 is SQVTM, CDR2 ANQGSEA. The CDR3 runs to 12 residues. V lost 5 bases, J lost 4 bases, and 11 bases lay in between. The CDR3 loop is CSVKGGRETQYF. CDR3 sequence (DNA): TGCAGCGTTAAAGGGGGACGAGAGACCCAGTACTTC. The full variable domain, with the rest looked up from reference TRBV29-1 and TRBJ2-5, is SAVISQKPSRDICQRGTSLTIQCQVDSQVTMMFWYRQQPGQSLTLIATANQGSEATYESGFVIDKFPISRPNLTFSTLTVSNMSPEDSSIYLCSVKGGRETQYFGPGTRLLVL.

The rearrangement joins TRBV9 to TRBJ2-3; no firm D call. Germline-derived CDR1 and CDR2 are SGDLS and YYNGEE. The CDR3 extends over 14 amino acids. V was pared by 2 bases and J by 2 bases, with 9 bases between. The DNA of the CDR3 is TGTGCCAGCAGCGTCCAGGCTAACACAGATACGCAGTATTTT. This codes for CASSVQANTDTQYF.

The chain recombines TRBV2 with TRBJ1-1; D possibly corresponds to TRBD1 (5 bases). Trimming pared 3 bases from V and 5 bases from J, leaving 13 bases between. Looked up from germline, CDR1 is SNHLY and CDR2 is FYNNEI. The CDR3 consists of 14 residues. CDR3 coding DNA: TGTGCCAGCAGTGATGAACTCTCAGGGACTGAAGCTTTCTTT. This codes for CASSDELSGTEAFF.

Judged by abundance, this clonotype is medium-sized (0.01 to 0.1%). CDR3 loop: CSAEDRGLFRSTDTQYF. The CDR3 DNA is TGCAGTGCCGAAGACAGGGGGCTCTTTAGAAGTACAGATACGCAGTATTTT. The gene calls are TRBV20-1 and TRBJ2-3; 10 bases map to TRBD1. Germline lookup yields CDR1 DFQATT and CDR2 SNEGSKA (reference sequence). The CDR3 is 17 amino acids. V trimming: 6 bases; J trimming: 3 bases; junction bases outside the gene matches: 15.

This clonotype is deemed medium-sized. The chain couples TRBV6-1 to TRBJ1-1, with TRBD1 as a possible D gene (5 bases). The V end was cut by 7 bases, the J end by 9 bases, with 12 bases between. CDR3 length equals 11 residues. CDR1 is MNHNS, CDR2 SASEGT, per germline. Here the CDR3 reads CASTKGEKAFF. DNA of the CDR3: TGTGCCAGCACGAAAGGGGAAAAAGCTTTCTTT.

The J gene is TRBJ2-7, the V gene TRBV5-1; a possible D gene is TRBD1 (6 bases). With 4 bases removed from V and 2 bases from J, the gap between germline ends came to 19 bases. The CDR3 sequence is 16 residues long. Germline-derived CDR1 and CDR2 are SGHRS and YFSETQ. CDR3 in DNA: TGCGCCAGCAGCCCAGAGGGGGACGGTGGGACCTACGAGCAGTACTTC. It encodes CASSPEGDGGTYEQYF.

This clonotype was seen a handful of times. The chain couples TRBV2 to TRBJ1-4; D uncertain. Germline CDR1 SNHLY, CDR2 FYNNEI. Trimming removed 6 bases from V and 7 bases from J, with 6 bases in between. CDR3 size: 11 residues. CDR3 in DNA: TGTGCCAGCAGCTACGTTGAAAAACTGTTTTTT. Translated: CASSYVEKLFF.